The T cell receptor beta chain described here comes from a study of T cell responses to AZD1222 COVID-19 vaccine (dated by TCRdb to the early 2020s). Background for the entire study: AZD1222 recipients whose second dose came at about 4 weeks and those whose second dose came at about 12 weeks were combined into one group, since spike-specific TCR depth and breadth did not differ between the two schedules. A total of more than 230 trial participants underwent TCR sequencing, of whom 207 had received two doses of AZD1222 and around 25 had received two doses of the MenACWY control vaccine. Trial participants were enrolled into age subgroups of 18-55, 56-69 and 70-plus years, which contained 148, 28 and 57 TCR-sequenced participants, respectively.

What the time point label conveys for this sample: baseline before first vaccination. The vaccinee samples were drawn from two UK trials, COV001 and COV002, one of which was a single-blind randomized controlled phase 2/3 trial testing AZD1222 (ChAdOx1 nCoV-19) in healthy adults. For TCRbeta chain sequencing, PBMC samples from trial participants were taken at day 0 and at day 28 after the second dose. The CDR3 regions of human TCRbeta chains were analyzed by immunosequencing. The study's processing was this. TCRs in the repertoires were matched against a reference library of SARS-CoV-2-specific TCRs that had been generated with the MIRA antigen-specificity platform. Breadth meant the fraction of unique TCRs that were SARS-CoV-2-associated, whereas depth meant the fraction of total T cells that were SARS-CoV-2-associated. Using the MIRA data, every spike-specific TCR was mapped to the spike region that the TCR reacted to and assigned to either a CD4 or a CD8 class. Log10-transformed breadth and depth values were compared by one-way ANOVA with Sidak's multiple comparisons tests. This immuneACCESS table, as held by TCRdb, lists in-frame sequences with V and J called but not all clones. Of the missing ones, under half trace to an unresolved V gene in checked studies; the others have no known cause. V, J and clone size reflect that table, while D and trimming were determined from the DNA. In this sample the table shows tens of thousands of clones, about 90% of which occur a single time. 15% to 20% of the sample lies in the top ten.

Overall results and qualifications from the work: The vaccine-associated CD4 TCRs covered the entire spike protein, and the dominant responses fell in regions 160-218 and 743-854. Conclusions about previously exposed vaccinees are limited because only 6 or 7 AZD1222 recipients were SARS-CoV-2 seropositive at baseline. A significant rise in spike-specific TCR breadth and depth was observed after two AZD1222 doses relative to day 0 and relative to MenACWY recipients. Participants were mostly white British and included more females than males, and it was suggested by the authors that clonal diversity may have been underestimated. Because no day 14 peak-response samples were available, the repertoires could be characterized only after the peak T cell response. Reportedly, close to half of the unique spike-specific TCRs recognized epitopes lying outside the regions that are mutated in the B.1.351 and B.1.1.7 variants. The 56-69-year group was small, and its depth increase did not reach significance, likely because of low power.

Concerning this clone: This receptor's antigen is unknown. It has no much larger one-base neighbor in the sample; base qualities were not kept.

Clipping removes 3 bases from V and 6 bases from J, with 11 as the unmatched junction base count. CDR1 and CDR2, per the germline V gene, are LGHNA and YNFKEQ. The CDR3 runs 16 amino acids, cysteine and phenylalanine included. The entry retains the CDR3 DNA only, 48 bases that are in frame from base 1. Here the chain combines TRBV4-2 and TRBJ2-3; 8 junctional bases match TRBD2. This clonotype was sampled from an adult in good health. Sequencing used peripheral blood, obtained on day 0 of AZD1222 vaccination. CDR3 protein: CASSQELAVELDTQYF. Here is the DNA: TGTGCCAGCAGCCAGGAACTAGCGGTTGAGTTGGATACGCAGTATTTT.